This TCR beta chain was recorded in a study of T-cell memory formation after mild COVID-19. This clonotype was seen many times. Its cognate antigen is unknown. The V gene lost 4 bases and the J gene lost 6 bases, with 11 bases spanning the gap. CDR3 size: 13 residues. Germline V gives CDR1 SGDLS, CDR2 YYNGEE. Study results and limitations: Largely, contracting CD4+ clones fell within CM and EM, and contracting CD8+ clones within EMRA. CD4/CD8 balance held among clones contracting day 15 to 85, and later expanders leaned CD4+. Cross-reactive memory appears to have joined, as suggested by some responding clones showing up in pre-infection memory.

TCRdb re-analysed the 5' RACE reads in MiXCR, keeping a single row per CDR3 protein. In the table there are some 100,000 distinct CDR3 sequences, roughly 11% of which are singletons. Sequenced sample: PBMCs or a T cell subset sorted from them (not recorded which). This receptor was taken from a man aged 18 to 35 who had mild COVID-19 (a few samples of this study predate the infection). Cell type and time point are not known. The chain combines TRBV9 with TRBJ2-1; D is ambiguous. CDR3 coding DNA: TGTGCCAGCAGCCCGTCAACTTCCAATGAGCAGTTCTTC. Amino acid sequence: CASSPSTSNEQFF.